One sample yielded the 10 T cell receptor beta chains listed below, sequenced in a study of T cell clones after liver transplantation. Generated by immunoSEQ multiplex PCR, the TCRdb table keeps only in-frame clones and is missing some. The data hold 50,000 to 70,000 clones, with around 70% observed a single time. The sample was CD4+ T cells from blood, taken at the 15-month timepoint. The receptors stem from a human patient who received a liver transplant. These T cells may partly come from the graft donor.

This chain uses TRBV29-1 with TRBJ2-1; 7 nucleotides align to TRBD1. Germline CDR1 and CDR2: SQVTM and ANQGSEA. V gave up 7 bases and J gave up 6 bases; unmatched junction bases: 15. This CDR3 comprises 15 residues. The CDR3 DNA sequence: TGCAGCGCCAAATCGGACAGGCTTGTCGGCAATGAGCAGTTCTTC. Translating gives CSAKSDRLVGNEQFF.

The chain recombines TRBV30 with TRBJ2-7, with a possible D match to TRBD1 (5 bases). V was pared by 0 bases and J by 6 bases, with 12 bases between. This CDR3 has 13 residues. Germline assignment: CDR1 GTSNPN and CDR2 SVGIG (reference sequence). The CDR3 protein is CAWSVGQGTEQYF. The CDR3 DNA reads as TGTGCCTGGAGTGTAGGGCAGGGAACCGAGCAGTACTTC.

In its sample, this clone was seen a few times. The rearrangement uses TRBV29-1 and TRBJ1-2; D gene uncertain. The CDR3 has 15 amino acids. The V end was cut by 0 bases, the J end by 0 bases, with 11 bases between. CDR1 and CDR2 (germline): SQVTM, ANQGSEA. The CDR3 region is CSVEDRPGTNYGYTF. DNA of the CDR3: TGCAGCGTTGAAGACCGACCCGGTACTAACTATGGCTACACCTTC.

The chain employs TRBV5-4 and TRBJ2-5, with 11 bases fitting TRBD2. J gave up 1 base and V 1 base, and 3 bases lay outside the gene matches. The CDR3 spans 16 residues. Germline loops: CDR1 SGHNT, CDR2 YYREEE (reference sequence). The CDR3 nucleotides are TGTGCCAGCAGCTTGCAAGGACTAGCGGGCCAAGAGACCCAGTACTTC. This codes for CASSLQGLAGQETQYF.

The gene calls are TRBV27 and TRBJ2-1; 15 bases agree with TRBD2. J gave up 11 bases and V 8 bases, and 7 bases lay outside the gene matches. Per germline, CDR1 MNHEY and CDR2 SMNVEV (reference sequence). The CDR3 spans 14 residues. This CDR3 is CASLGGLAGGKQFF. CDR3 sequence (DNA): TGTGCCAGCCTGGGAGGACTAGCGGGGGGGAAGCAGTTCTTC.

Here the CDR3 reads CSISGDLGETQYF. The CDR3 DNA sequence: TGCAGCATTTCAGGGGATTTGGGAGAGACCCAGTACTTC. The chain couples TRBV29-1 to TRBJ2-5, with a tentative D call TRBD1 (6 bases). Per germline, CDR1 SQVTM and CDR2 ANQGSEA. The length of the CDR3 is 13 residues. The ends were cut back, 8 bases at V and 4 bases at J, with 17 bases in the middle.

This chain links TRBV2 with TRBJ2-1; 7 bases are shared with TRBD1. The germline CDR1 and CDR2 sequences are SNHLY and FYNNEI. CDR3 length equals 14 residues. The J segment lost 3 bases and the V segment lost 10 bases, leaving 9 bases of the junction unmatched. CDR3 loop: CATGRGGNYNEQFF. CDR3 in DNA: TGTGCCACGGGCCGAGGGGGCAACTACAATGAGCAGTTCTTC.

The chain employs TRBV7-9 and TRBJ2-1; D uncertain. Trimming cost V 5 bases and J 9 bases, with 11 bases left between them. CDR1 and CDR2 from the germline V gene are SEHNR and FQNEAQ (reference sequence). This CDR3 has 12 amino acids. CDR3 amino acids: CASSPRDGEQFF. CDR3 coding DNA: TGTGCCAGCAGCCCAAGGGATGGTGAGCAGTTCTTC.

CDR3 protein: CASSLSGLLEQYV. CDR3 DNA: TGTGCCAGCAGCTTATCTGGCCTGCTAGAGCAGTACGTC. The gene calls are TRBV7-2 and TRBJ2-7; D call uncertain. The germline CDR1 and CDR2 sequences are SGHTA and FQGNSA. The CDR3 is 13 residues long. Trimming removed 2 bases from V and 7 bases from J, with 12 bases in between.

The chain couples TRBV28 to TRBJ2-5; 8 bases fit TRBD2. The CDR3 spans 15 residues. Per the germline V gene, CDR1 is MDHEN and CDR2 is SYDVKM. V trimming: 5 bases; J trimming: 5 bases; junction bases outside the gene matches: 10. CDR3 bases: TGTGCCAGCAGTCAAGCGGGGGCCCCCAAGGAGACCCAGTACTTC. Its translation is CASSQAGAPKETQYF.